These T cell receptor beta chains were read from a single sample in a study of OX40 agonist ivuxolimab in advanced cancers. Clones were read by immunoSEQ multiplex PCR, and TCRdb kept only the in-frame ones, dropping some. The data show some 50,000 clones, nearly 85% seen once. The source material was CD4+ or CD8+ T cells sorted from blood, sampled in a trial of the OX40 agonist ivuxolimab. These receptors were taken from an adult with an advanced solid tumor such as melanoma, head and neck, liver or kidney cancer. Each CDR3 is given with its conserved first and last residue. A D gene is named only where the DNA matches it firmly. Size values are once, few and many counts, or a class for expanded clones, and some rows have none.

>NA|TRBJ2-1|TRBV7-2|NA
TGTGCCAGCAGCTTAATATCACAGGGTGGCGGCAATGAGCAGTTCTTC
CASSLISQGGGNEQFF
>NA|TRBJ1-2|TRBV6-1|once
TGTGCCAGCAGTGAATTTGGGGAGGGCTATGGCTACACCTTC
CASSEFGEGYGYTF
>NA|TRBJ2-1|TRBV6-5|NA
TGTGCCAGCAGGAACACCCGGGACATGGATGAGCAGTTCTTC
CASRNTRDMDEQFF
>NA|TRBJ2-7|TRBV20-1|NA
TGCAGTGCTAGTCCAGCCGCCGAGCAGTACTTC
CSASPAAEQYF
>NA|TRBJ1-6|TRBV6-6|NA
TGTGCCAGCAGTGCCAGTAATTCACCCCTCCACTTT
CASSASNSPLHF
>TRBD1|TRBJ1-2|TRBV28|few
TGTGCCAGCAGTTTTGGGACAGCCAACACCCTGGGCTACACCTTC
CASSFGTANTLGYTF
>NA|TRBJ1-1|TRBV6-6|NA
TGTGCCAGCAGTTACTCTGGCACCAACACTGAAGCTTTCTTT
CASSYSGTNTEAFF
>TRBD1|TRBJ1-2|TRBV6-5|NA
TGTGCCAGCAGGCTGACAGGGGTCTATGGCTACACCTTC
CASRLTGVYGYTF
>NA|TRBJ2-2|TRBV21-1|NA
TGTGCCAGCAGCCCAATAGCCGCGATGGGGGAGTTAAAGAACACCGGGGAGCTGTTTTTT
CASSPIAAMGELKNTGELFF
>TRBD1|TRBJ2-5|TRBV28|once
TGTGCCAGCAGTTCTATACAGGGGATAGAGACCCAGTACTTC
CASSSIQGIETQYF
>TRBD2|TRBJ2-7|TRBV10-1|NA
TGCGCCAGCACTCCGACTAGCGGGAGCCACGAGCAGTACTTC
CASTPTSGSHEQYF
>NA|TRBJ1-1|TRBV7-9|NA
TGTGCCAGCAGCAGCTTGGGGACCCAGGGAACTTTCTTT
CASSSLGTQGTFF
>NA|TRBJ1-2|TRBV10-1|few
TGCGCCAGCAGTGAGCAGACGCCCTACTATGGCTACACCTTC
CASSEQTPYYGYTF
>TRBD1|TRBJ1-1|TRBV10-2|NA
TGCGCCAGCAGTGTATCAGGGGGCGAGGGCACTGAAGCTTTCTTT
CASSVSGGEGTEAFF
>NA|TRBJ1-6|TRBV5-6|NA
TGTGCCAGCAGCTTGGGGCAGGGCTGGGGTTCACCCCTCCACTTT
CASSLGQGWGSPLHF
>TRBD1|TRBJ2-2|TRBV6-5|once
TGTGCCAGCAGAAGGGACAGCTGGGGTACCGGGGAGCTGTTTTTT
CASRRDSWGTGELFF
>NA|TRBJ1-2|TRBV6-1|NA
TGTGCCAGCAGTGAAGCCCGGCGGAGGAGTCATGGCTACACCTTC
CASSEARRRSHGYTF
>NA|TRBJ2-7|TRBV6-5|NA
TGTGCCAGCAGTCAGGACTGGGCTAGGTACGAGCAGTACTTC
CASSQDWARYEQYF
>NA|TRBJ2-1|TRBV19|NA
TGTGCCAGTACGGCATATAAAGGGGGGAGGGCCTTCAATGAGCAGTTCTTC
CASTAYKGGRAFNEQFF
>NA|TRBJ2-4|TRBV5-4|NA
TGTGCCAGCAGCTTGGCGGGATCAGGAAACATTCAGTACTTC
CASSLAGSGNIQYF
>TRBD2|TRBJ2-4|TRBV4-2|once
TGTGCCAGCAGCCAAGAATCTGGTAGCGGGAGTAATTATGTCAAAAACATTCAGTACTTC
CASSQESGSGSNYVKNIQYF
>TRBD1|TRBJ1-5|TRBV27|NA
TGTGCCAGCAGGCAGGGGGGGGCAGAAAATCAGCCCCAGCATTTT
CASRQGGAENQPQHF
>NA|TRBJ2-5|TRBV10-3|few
TGTGCCATCAGTCCCGGGTACCAAGAGACCCAGTACTTC
CAISPGYQETQYF
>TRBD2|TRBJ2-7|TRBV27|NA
TGTGCCAGCAGTGCAAGCGGACTAGTTTTACAGTACTTC
CASSASGLVLQYF
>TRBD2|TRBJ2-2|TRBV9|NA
TGTGCCAGCAGCGTAGCGGGACTAGCGGACACCGGGGAGCTGTTTTTT
CASSVAGLADTGELFF
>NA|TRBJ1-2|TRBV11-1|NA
TGTGCCAGCAGCTTATCCGCCCGGCAATCTGGCTACACCTTC
CASSLSARQSGYTF
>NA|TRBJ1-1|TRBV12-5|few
TGTGCTAGTGGTTTTGCCGGGAACACTGAAGCTTTCTTT
CASGFAGNTEAFF
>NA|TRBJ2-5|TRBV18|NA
TGTGCCAGCTCACCAATGGGGCGGGAGACCCAGTACTTC
CASSPMGRETQYF
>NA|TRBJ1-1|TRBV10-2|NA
TGCGCCAGCAGTGACCAGGGACTTGGGGGTTTCTTT
CASSDQGLGGFF
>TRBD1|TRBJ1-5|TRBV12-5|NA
TGTGCTAGTGCCTCCGGGGGACAGGGTAATCAGCCCCAGCATTTT
CASASGGQGNQPQHF
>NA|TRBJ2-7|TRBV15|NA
TGTGCCACCAGCAGAGGGTCCGGGGGGCCGTACGAGCAGTACTTC
CATSRGSGGPYEQYF
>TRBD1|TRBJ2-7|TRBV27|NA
TGTGCCAGCAGTGATGCGAGGACAGGTTACGAGCAGTACTTC
CASSDARTGYEQYF
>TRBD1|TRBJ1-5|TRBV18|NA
TGTGCCAGCTCTCAGGGGGGATCCAGGCCCCAGCATTTT
CASSQGGSRPQHF
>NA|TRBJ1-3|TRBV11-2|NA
TGTGCCAGCAGCTTAGCTGGGTTAAACACCATATATTTT
CASSLAGLNTIYF
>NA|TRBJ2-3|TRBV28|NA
TGTGCCAGCAGGCCTAACGGGGGAGATACGCAGTATTTT
CASRPNGGDTQYF